This T cell receptor (beta chain) came from a study of cytomegalovirus exposure and HLA in healthy donors. Study-wide context: An analysis done earlier identified some 120 million unique TCR beta sequences from about 179 million T cells. Study-wide points: Later on, an analysis tied some 17,000 TCR beta sequences to HLA alleles at 0.05 false discovery rate. With later analysis, a missense DCLRE1C variant became linked to TCR beta V- and J-gene trimming.

Amplification used 60 Vbeta primers and 13 Jbeta primers. Assay used: immunoSEQ multiplex PCR; TCRdb lists only in-frame clones, some missing. The repertoire includes approximately 150,000 clones, roughly 80% of them detected once, and over 2% sits in the top ten. On this clone itself: Its antigen is undetermined.

Germline-derived CDR1 and CDR2 are SGHAT and FQNNGV. CDR3 size: 13 residues. Unmatched junction bases numbered 9, after V lost 3 bases and J lost 15 bases. Sequenced: PBMCs. The receptor's source is a boy aged 2 to 10 in good health and CMV-seronegative. The chain carries TRBV11-2 and TRBJ2-1; 9 bases align to TRBD2. CDR3 residues: CASSLGTSYRSFF. Written as DNA, the CDR3 is TGTGCCAGCAGCTTGGGGACTAGCTATCGCTCGTTCTTC.